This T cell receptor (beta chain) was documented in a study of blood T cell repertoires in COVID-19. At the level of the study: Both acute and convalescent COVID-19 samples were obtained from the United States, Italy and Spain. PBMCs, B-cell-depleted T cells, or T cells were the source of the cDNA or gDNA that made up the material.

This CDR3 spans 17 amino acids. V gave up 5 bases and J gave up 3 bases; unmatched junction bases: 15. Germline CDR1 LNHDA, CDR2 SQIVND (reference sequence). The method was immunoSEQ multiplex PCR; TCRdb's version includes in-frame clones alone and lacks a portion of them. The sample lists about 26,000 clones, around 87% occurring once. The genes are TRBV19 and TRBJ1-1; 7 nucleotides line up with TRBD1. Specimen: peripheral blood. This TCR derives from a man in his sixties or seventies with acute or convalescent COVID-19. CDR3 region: CASSPYGMGQRDTEAFF. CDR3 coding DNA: TGTGCCAGTAGTCCGTACGGGATGGGACAGAGGGACACTGAAGCTTTCTTT.